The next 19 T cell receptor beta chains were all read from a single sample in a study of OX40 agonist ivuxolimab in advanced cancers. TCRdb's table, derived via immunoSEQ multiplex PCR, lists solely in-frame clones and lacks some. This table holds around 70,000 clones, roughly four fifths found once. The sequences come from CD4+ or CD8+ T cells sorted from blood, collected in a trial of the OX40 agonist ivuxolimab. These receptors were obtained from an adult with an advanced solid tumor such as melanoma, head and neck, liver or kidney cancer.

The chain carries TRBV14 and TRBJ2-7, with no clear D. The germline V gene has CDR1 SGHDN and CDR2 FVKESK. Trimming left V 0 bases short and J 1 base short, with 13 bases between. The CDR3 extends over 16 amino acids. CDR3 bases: TGTGCCAGCAGCCAAGAGGTGGGCTTTCTTTCCTACGAGCAGTACTTC. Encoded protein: CASSQEVGFLSYEQYF.

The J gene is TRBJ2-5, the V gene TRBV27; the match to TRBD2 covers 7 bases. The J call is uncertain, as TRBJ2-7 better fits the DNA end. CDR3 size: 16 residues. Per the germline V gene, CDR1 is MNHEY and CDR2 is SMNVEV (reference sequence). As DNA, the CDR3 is TGTGCCAGCAGTTCAACCGGCCGGGGGGTATTCTACGAGCAGTACTTC. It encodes CASSSTGRGVFYEQYF.

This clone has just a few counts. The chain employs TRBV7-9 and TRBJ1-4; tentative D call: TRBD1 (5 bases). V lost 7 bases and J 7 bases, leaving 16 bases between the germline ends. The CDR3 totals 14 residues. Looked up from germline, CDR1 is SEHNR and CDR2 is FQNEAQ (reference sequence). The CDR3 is CASTTGGGGEKLFF. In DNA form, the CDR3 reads TGTGCCAGCACCACGGGCGGTGGGGGTGAAAAACTGTTTTTT.

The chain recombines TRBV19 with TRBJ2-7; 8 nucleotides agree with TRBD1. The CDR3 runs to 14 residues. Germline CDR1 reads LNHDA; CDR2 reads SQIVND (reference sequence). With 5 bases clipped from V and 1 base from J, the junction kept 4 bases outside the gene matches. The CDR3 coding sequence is TGTGCCAGTAGTGGGGGACAGGCTTCCTACGAGCAGTACTTC. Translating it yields CASSGGQASYEQYF. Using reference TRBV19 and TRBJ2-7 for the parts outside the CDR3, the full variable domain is DGGITQSPKYLFRKEGQNVTLSCEQNLNHDAMYWYRQDPGQGLRLIYYSQIVNDFQKGDIAEGYSVSREKKESFPLTVTSAQKNPTAFYLCASSGGQASYEQYFGPGTRLTVT.

DNA for the CDR3: TGTGCCAGTTTAGCAGGGAGTGGAAACACCATATATTTT. Translation: CASLAGSGNTIYF. This chain connects TRBV5-8 to TRBJ1-3, with D maybe TRBD1 (5 bases). CDR3 length: 13 amino acids. Trimming removed 8 bases from V and 3 bases from J, with 12 bases in between. Per germline, CDR1 SGHTS and CDR2 YDEGEE.

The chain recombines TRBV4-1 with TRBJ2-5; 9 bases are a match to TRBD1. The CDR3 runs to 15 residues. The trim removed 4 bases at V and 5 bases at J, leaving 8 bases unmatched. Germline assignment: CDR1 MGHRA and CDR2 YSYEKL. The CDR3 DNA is TGCGCCAGCAGCCGAACCGGGACAGGGCTTGAGACCCAGTACTTC. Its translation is CASSRTGTGLETQYF.

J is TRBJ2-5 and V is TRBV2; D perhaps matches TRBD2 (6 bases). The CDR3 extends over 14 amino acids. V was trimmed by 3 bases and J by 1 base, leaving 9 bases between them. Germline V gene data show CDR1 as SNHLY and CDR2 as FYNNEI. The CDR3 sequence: CASSEDYLQETQYF. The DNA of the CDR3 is TGTGCCAGCAGTGAGGACTACCTCCAAGAGACCCAGTACTTC.

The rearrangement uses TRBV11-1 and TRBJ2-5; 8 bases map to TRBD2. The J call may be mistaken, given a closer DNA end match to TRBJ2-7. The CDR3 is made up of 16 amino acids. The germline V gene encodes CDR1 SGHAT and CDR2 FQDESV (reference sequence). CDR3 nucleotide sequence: TGTGCCAGCAGCTTAGAGCCGGCTAGCGGGTTCTACGAGCAGTACTTC. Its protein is CASSLEPASGFYEQYF.

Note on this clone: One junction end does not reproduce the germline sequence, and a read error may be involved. This CDR3 is CAGTDSYEQYF. The DNA of the CDR3 is TGTGCCGGGACGGACTCCTACGAGCAGTACTTC. The chain couples TRBV20-1 to TRBJ2-7, with D perhaps assigned TRBD1 or TRBD2 (5 bases each). The germline CDR1 and CDR2 sequences are DFQATT and SNEGSKA (reference sequence). This CDR3 is built from 11 residues.

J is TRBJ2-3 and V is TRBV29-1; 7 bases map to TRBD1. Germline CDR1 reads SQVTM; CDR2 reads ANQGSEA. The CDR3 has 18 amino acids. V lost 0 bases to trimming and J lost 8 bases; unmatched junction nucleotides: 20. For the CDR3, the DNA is TGCAGCGTTGAAGATTTGGGGCCGGGACAGACATTCTTCGGTACGCAGTATTTT. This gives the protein CSVEDLGPGQTFFGTQYF.

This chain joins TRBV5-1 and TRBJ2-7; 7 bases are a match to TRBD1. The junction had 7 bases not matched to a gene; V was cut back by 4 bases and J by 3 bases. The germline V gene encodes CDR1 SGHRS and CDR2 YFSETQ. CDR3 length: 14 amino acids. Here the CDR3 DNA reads TGCGCCAGCAGCGTACACAGGGGAAGCTACGAGCAGTACTTC. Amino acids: CASSVHRGSYEQYF. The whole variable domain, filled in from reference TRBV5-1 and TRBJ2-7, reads KAGVTQTPRYLIKTRGQQVTLSCSPISGHRSVSWYQQTPGQGLQFLFEYFSETQRNKGNFPGRFSGRQFSNSRSEMNVSTLELGDSALYLCASSVHRGSYEQYFGPGTRLTVT.

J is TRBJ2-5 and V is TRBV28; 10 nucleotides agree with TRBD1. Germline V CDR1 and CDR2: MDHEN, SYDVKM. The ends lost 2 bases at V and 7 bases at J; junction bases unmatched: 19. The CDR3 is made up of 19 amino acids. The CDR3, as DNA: TGTGCCAGCAGTTTAAGATTGGAAACCCGGGACAGGGGAAGGGGGACCCAGTACTTC. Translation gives CASSLRLETRDRGRGTQYF. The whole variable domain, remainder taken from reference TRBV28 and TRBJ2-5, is DVKVTQSSRYLVKRTGEKVFLECVQDMDHENMFWYRQDPGLGLRLIYFSYDVKMKEKGDIPEGYSVSREKKERFSLILESASTNQTSMYLCASSLRLETRDRGRGTQYFGPGTRLLVL.

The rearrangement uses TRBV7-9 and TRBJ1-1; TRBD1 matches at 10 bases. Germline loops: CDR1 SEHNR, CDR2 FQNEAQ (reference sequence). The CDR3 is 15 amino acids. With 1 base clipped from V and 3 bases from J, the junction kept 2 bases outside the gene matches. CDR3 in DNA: TGTGCCAGCAGCTTAGTCGGGACAGGGGACACTGAAGCTTTCTTT. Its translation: CASSLVGTGDTEAFF.

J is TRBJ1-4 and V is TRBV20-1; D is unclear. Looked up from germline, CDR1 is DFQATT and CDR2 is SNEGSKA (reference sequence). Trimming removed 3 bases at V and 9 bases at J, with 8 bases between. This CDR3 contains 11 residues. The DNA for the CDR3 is TGCAGTGCTAGGGACGGTCAAAAACTGTTTTTT. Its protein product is CSARDGQKLFF.

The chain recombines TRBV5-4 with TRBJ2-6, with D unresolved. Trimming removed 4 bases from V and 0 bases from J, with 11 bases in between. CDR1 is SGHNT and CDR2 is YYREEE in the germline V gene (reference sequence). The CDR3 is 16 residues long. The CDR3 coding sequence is TGTGCCAGCAGCCCACGTTCGAACTCTGGGGCCAACGTCCTGACTTTC. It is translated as CASSPRSNSGANVLTF.

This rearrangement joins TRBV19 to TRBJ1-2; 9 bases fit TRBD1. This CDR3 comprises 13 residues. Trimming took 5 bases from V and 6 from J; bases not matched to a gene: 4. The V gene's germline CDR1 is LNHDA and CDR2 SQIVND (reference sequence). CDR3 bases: TGTGCCAGTAGTGTCACAGGGGGCAATGGCTACACCTTC. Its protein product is CASSVTGGNGYTF.

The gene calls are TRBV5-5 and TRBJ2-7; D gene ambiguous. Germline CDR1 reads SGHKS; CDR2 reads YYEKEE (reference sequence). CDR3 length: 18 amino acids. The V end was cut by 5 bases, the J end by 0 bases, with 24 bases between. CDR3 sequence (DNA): TGTGCCAGCAGTTATACATCCGACAAGGCTGACCGCTCCTACGAGCAGTACTTC. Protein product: CASSYTSDKADRSYEQYF.

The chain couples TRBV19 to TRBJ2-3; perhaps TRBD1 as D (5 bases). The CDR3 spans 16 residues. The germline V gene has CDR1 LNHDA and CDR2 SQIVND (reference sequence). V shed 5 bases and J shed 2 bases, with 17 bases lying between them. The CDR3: CASSPVGVGATDTQYF. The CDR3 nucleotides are TGTGCCAGTAGTCCCGTAGGAGTTGGGGCCACAGATACGCAGTATTTT.

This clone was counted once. Here the CDR3 DNA reads TGTGCCAGCAGCCAGGGGATGAACACTGAAGCTTTCTTT. This translates into CASSQGMNTEAFF. The chain has TRBV7-2 and TRBJ1-1; weak D call: TRBD1 (6 bases). Trimming shortened V by 5 bases and J by 0 bases, and 7 bases separated the two germline ends. The CDR3 runs 13 residues. Germline CDR1 SGHTA, CDR2 FQGNSA.